These 9 T cell receptor beta chains came from one sample sequenced in a study of OX40 agonist ivuxolimab in advanced cancers. Assay: immunoSEQ multiplex PCR; the TCRdb copy retains only in-frame clones and omits some. The table shows some 87,000 clones, with roughly 94% occurring only once. Material: CD4+ or CD8+ T cells sorted from blood, obtained in a trial of the OX40 agonist ivuxolimab. The receptors here all came from an adult with an advanced solid tumor such as melanoma, head and neck, liver or kidney cancer.

The genes are TRBV5-1 and TRBJ1-1; D unresolved. CDR3 length: 15 amino acids. V was trimmed by 3 bases and J by 4 bases, leaving 16 bases between them. From germline, CDR1 is SGHRS and CDR2 YFSETQ. CDR3 bases: TGCGCCAGCAGCTCGGATTATGGGTCTTCCACTGAAGCTTTCTTT. Translated, it gives CASSSDYGSSTEAFF. Full variable domain (missing parts from reference TRBV5-1 and TRBJ1-1): KAGVTQTPRYLIKTRGQQVTLSCSPISGHRSVSWYQQTPGQGLQFLFEYFSETQRNKGNFPGRFSGRQFSNSRSEMNVSTLELGDSALYLCASSSDYGSSTEAFFGQGTRLTVV.

The chain has TRBV14 and TRBJ2-3; the D is unclear. In germline, CDR1 is SGHDN, CDR2 FVKESK. The CDR3 is 18 residues long. Trimming cost V 4 bases and J 3 bases, with 23 bases left between them. The CDR3 sequence is CASSPRVRGISRTDTQYF. CDR3 nucleotide sequence: TGTGCCAGCAGCCCTCGGGTCCGCGGTATCTCTCGGACAGATACGCAGTATTTT. Filled out from reference TRBV14 and TRBJ2-3, the complete variable domain reads EAGVTQFPSHSVIEKGQTVTLRCDPISGHDNLYWYRRVMGKEIKFLLHFVKESKQDESGMPNNRFLAERTGGTYSTLKVQPAELEDSGVYFCASSPRVRGISRTDTQYFGPGTRLTVL.

This clone was found once. V gene TRBV7-9 combines with J gene TRBJ2-7, with a possible D match to TRBD2 (6 bases). Between the trimmed V and J ends, which lost 3 bases and 4 bases, there was a span of 7 bases. This CDR3 comprises 12 residues. CDR1 is SEHNR, CDR2 FQNEAQ, per germline (reference sequence). The CDR3 nucleotides are TGTGCCAGCAGCTTGGGGACTTACGAGCAGTACTTC. Amino acid sequence: CASSLGTYEQYF.

The chain joins TRBV7-6 to TRBJ2-2; D possibly matches TRBD1 or TRBD2 (6 bases each). This CDR3 spans 15 amino acids. Looked up from germline, CDR1 is SGHVS and CDR2 is FNYEAQ. Trimming pared 5 bases from V and 7 bases from J, leaving 17 bases between. CDR3 bases: TGTGCCAGCAGCAAACAGGGAGGAGGAAGCGGGGAGCTGTTTTTT. Translation: CASSKQGGGSGELFF.

The chain couples TRBV6-1 to TRBJ2-5, with TRBD2 as a possible D gene (5 bases). Per germline, CDR1 MNHNS and CDR2 SASEGT. The CDR3 totals 16 residues. Trimming shortened V by 2 bases and J by 2 bases, and 15 bases separated the two germline ends. The CDR3 DNA is TGTGCCAGCAGTGAACCGGGAAGACTGCGGCAAGAGACCCAGTACTTC. Encoded protein: CASSEPGRLRQETQYF.

This chain links TRBV5-4 with TRBJ2-7; a possible D gene is TRBD2 (7 bases). Germline V CDR1 and CDR2: SGHNT, YYREEE (reference sequence). CDR3 size: 14 residues. Trimming removed 6 bases at V and 6 bases at J, with 19 bases between. The CDR3 here is CASTISRGRSEQYF. CDR3 nucleotides: TGTGCCAGCACCATCTCGCGGGGGCGATCCGAGCAGTACTTC. The full variable domain, its missing parts supplied by reference TRBV5-4 and TRBJ2-7, is ETGVTQSPTHLIKTRGQQVTLRCSSQSGHNTVSWYQQALGQGPQFIFQYYREEENGRGNFPPRFSGLQFPNYSSELNVNALELDDSALYLCASTISRGRSEQYFGPGTRLTVT.

V gene TRBV13 combines with J gene TRBJ2-5, with D perhaps matching TRBD2 (6 bases). The V end lost 5 bases, the J end lost 5 bases, and 21 bases lay between the germline ends. The CDR3 has 16 amino acids. Germline CDR1 reads PRHDT; CDR2 reads FYEKMQ (reference sequence). CDR3 protein: CASSRTGGGRGETQYF. DNA of the CDR3: TGTGCCAGCAGCCGTACCGGTGGGGGGAGAGGGGAGACCCAGTACTTC.

The chain joins TRBV5-5 to TRBJ2-7; D is unclear. Looked up from germline, CDR1 is SGHKS and CDR2 is YYEKEE (reference sequence). V was trimmed by 4 bases and J by 5 bases, leaving 7 bases between them. The CDR3 is 11 residues long. CDR3: CASSLVDEQYF. For the CDR3, the DNA is TGTGCCAGCAGCCTCGTGGACGAGCAGTACTTC.

The chain employs TRBV7-8 and TRBJ1-2; 8 positions match TRBD1. The junction had 3 bases not matched to a gene; V was cut back by 0 bases and J by 6 bases. The germline CDR1 and CDR2 sequences are SGHVS and FQNEAQ. CDR3 length: 14 amino acids. CDR3 sequence reads: CASSLAVTGDGYTF. The CDR3 DNA sequence: TGTGCCAGCAGCTTAGCGGTGACAGGGGATGGCTACACCTTC.